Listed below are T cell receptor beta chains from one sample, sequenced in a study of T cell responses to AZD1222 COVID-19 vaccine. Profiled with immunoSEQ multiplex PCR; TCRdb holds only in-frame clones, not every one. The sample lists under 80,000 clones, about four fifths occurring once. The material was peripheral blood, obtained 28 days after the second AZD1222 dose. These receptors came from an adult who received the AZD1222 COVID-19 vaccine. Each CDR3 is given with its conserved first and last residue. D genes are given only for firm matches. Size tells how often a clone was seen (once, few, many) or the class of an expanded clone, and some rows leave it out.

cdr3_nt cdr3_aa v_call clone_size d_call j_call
TGTGCCAGCAGCTTAAGGCAGGGTAGTCCCTACGAGCAGTACTTC CASSLRQGSPYEQYF TRBV5-4 NA NA TRBJ2-7
TGTGCCAGCAGTTCCTACAGGGGGCTGGACAATCAGCCCCAGCATTTT CASSSYRGLDNQPQHF TRBV6-2/TRBV6-3 NA TRBD1 TRBJ1-5
TGCGCCAGCAGCCAAGGGGACACCAACAATCAGCCCCAGCATTTT CASSQGDTNNQPQHF TRBV4-1 many NA TRBJ1-5
TGCGCCAGCAGTCCGGACAGGGCGCGGCAGCCCCAGCATTTT CASSPDRARQPQHF TRBV4-1 NA TRBD1 TRBJ1-5
TGTGCCAGCAGCTCGATGAACACTGAAGCTTTCTTT CASSSMNTEAFF TRBV5-6 few NA TRBJ1-1
TGTGCCAGCAGCCTCCGGGACAGGGTATACCAAGAGACCCAGTACTTC CASSLRDRVYQETQYF TRBV6-2/TRBV6-3 NA TRBD1 TRBJ2-5
TGTGCCAGCAGTAACCCGACAGGGACGAATGAGCAGTTCTTC CASSNPTGTNEQFF TRBV6-5 NA TRBD1 TRBJ2-1
TGTGCCAGCAGTTTAGGTGTCATGAACACTGAAGCTTTCTTT CASSLGVMNTEAFF TRBV28 NA NA TRBJ1-1
TGTGCCAGCAGCCCGAACCCCGGCGGGAGGGCCGGCGATGAGCAGTTCTTC CASSPNPGGRAGDEQFF TRBV7-2 NA TRBD2 TRBJ2-1
TGTGCCACTACGACTAGCGGGAGAGGACCTCTTTCCTACGAGCAGTACTTC CATTTSGRGPLSYEQYF TRBV28 NA TRBD2 TRBJ2-7
TGTGCCAGCAGTTTTGGCGGAGTGTCTAGCGGGAGGAAGCAGTACTTC CASSFGGVSSGRKQYF TRBV28 few TRBD2 TRBJ2-7
TGTGCCAGCATTAACTCAGGGGGCTCTAATGAGCAGTTCTTC CASINSGGSNEQFF TRBV28 NA TRBD1 TRBJ2-1
TGTGCCAGCAGCTTCACCGGGACAGGGGATGGCTACACCTTC CASSFTGTGDGYTF TRBV7-8 few TRBD1 TRBJ1-2
TGTGCCACCAGTGATCCCAACAGATCAGCGTCTCATGGCTACACCTTC CATSDPNRSASHGYTF TRBV24-1 NA NA TRBJ1-2
TGTGCCAGCAGTCCTACAACTGGGACAGGGGGCGAGCAGTACTTC CASSPTTGTGGEQYF TRBV28 NA TRBD1 TRBJ2-7
TGTGCCTGGAGTCCCAGCCAGCAGGGGCCGCAGTATTTT CAWSPSQQGPQYF TRBV30 NA NA TRBJ2-3
TGTGCCAGCAGTTACTCGCCGGGACTAGGCGAAAAACTGTTTTTT CASSYSPGLGEKLFF TRBV6-5 NA NA TRBJ1-4
TGTGCCAGCAGGGGTGGTTCTCACACTGAAGCTTTCTTT CASRGGSHTEAFF TRBV27 NA NA TRBJ1-1
TGTGCCAGCAGCCAAGCTATAGGGGGCGGCTACGAGCAGTACTTC CASSQAIGGGYEQYF TRBV3-1/TRBV3-2 NA TRBD1 TRBJ2-7
TGTGCCAGCAGCGCCCGGGTCGGGGGCTACACCTTC CASSARVGGYTF TRBV6-2/TRBV6-3 NA NA TRBJ1-2
TGTGCCATCAGTGTGGGAGGGTATTCTGAAAAACTGTTTTTT CAISVGGYSEKLFF TRBV10-3 NA NA TRBJ1-4
TGTGCCAGCAGTCGTTCGGGTGAACTTAACTATGGCTACACCTTC CASSRSGELNYGYTF TRBV28 NA NA TRBJ1-2
TGTGCCAGCAGCTTCTTAGGCTCAGGGAGGACCTACGAGCAGTACTTC CASSFLGSGRTYEQYF TRBV3-1/TRBV3-2 NA NA TRBJ2-7
TGTGCCAGCTTCCTAGCTGGTGAGCAGTTCTTC CASFLAGEQFF TRBV2 NA NA TRBJ2-1
TGTGCTAGCAGCTTGACGACAGGGCCCTCCTACGAGCAGTACTTC CASSLTTGPSYEQYF TRBV7-7 NA TRBD1 TRBJ2-7
TGTGCCAGCAGAAGACAGGGGATGAACACTGAAGCTTTCTTT CASRRQGMNTEAFF TRBV2 NA TRBD1 TRBJ1-1
TGCGCCAGCAGCCGAGGACAGGGAGGTCTCTCACCCCTCCACTTT CASSRGQGGLSPLHF TRBV4-1 NA TRBD1 TRBJ1-6
TGTGCCAGCAGCGCCCGACGAGGGGACACCGGGGAGCTGTTTTTT CASSARRGDTGELFF TRBV11-2 NA NA TRBJ2-2
TGTGCCTGGCGCACCGGGACTAGCGGGAAGTCCTACGAGCAGTACTTC CAWRTGTSGKSYEQYF TRBV30 NA TRBD2 TRBJ2-7
TGTGCCAGCTCACCACCTGGTAGCGGGGGAAAGACCCAGTACTTC CASSPPGSGGKTQYF TRBV18 NA TRBD2 TRBJ2-5
TGCAGCGTTGAAGAGGACCCGAGCCGGCCCCAGCATTTT CSVEEDPSRPQHF TRBV29-1 NA NA TRBJ1-5
TGTGCCAGCAGAGAGAACAGGGGGCCCTACGAGCAGTACTTC CASRENRGPYEQYF TRBV28 NA TRBD1 TRBJ2-7
TGCGCCAGCAGCCAAGGTCCACCGGGAGAACTGCAAGAGACCCAGTACTTC CASSQGPPGELQETQYF TRBV4-1 few NA TRBJ2-5
TGTGCAAGTCGCCCAAGGTTGAACGAGCAGTACTTC CASRPRLNEQYF TRBV12-2 NA NA TRBJ2-7
TGTGCCAGCAGCTCTGCTTTAGGGGCCTACGAGCAGTACTTC CASSSALGAYEQYF TRBV7-2 NA NA TRBJ2-7
TGTGCCAGCAGTGAAGCGAAGACAGCAACTAATGAAAAACTGTTTTTT CASSEAKTATNEKLFF TRBV6-1 few NA TRBJ1-4
TGTGCCAGCAGCCCGGGACTAGACACCGGGGAGCTGTTTTTT CASSPGLDTGELFF TRBV4-2 few TRBD2 TRBJ2-2
TGTGCCAGCAGTTACTCCCCGACTATCTTGGACGGGAAAGCCAAAAACATTCAGTACTTC CASSYSPTILDGKAKNIQYF TRBV6-2/TRBV6-3 NA NA TRBJ2-4
TGTGCCAGCAGCCAAGAACTAGGGGGTGGGGAGCTGTTTTTT CASSQELGGGELFF TRBV3-1/TRBV3-2 NA NA TRBJ2-2
TGTGCCAGTAGTATTCAGCCGACAGCGAACACTGAAGCTTTCTTT CASSIQPTANTEAFF TRBV19 once NA TRBJ1-1
TGTGCCAGCAGTCAGGGGGCAGGGAGACAGGGGACAGATACGCAGTATTTT CASSQGAGRQGTDTQYF TRBV28 NA TRBD1 TRBJ2-3
TGCAGTGCTACCCCCGGGGATGAGCAGTTCTTC CSATPGDEQFF TRBV20-1 NA NA TRBJ2-1
TGTGCCAGCAGCCCAACACCGAGCTCCTACAATGAGCAGTTCTTC CASSPTPSSYNEQFF TRBV9 NA NA TRBJ2-1
TGCGCCAGCAGAGCCGGGACAGGGGTCGTTAACGAGCAGTACTTC CASRAGTGVVNEQYF TRBV10-1 NA TRBD1 TRBJ2-7
TGTGCCAGCAGCACTCGACAGTTAGCTAACTATGGCTACACCTTC CASSTRQLANYGYTF TRBV27 NA NA TRBJ1-2
TGTGCCAGTAGTATGGGACCTCAGGGTCAGCCCCAGCATTTT CASSMGPQGQPQHF TRBV19 NA NA TRBJ1-5
TGTGCCAGTAGCCTAAGGGCGGACGGGAATTCACCCCTCCACTTT CASSLRADGNSPLHF TRBV19 few NA TRBJ1-6
TGTGCCAGCATAGACTGGAGCTCCTACAATGAGCAGTTCTTC CASIDWSSYNEQFF TRBV2 once NA TRBJ2-1
TGTGCCAGCAGCCAAGAGCGGACAGGACTGTTTTTT CASSQERTGLFF TRBV14 few TRBD1 TRBJ2-2
TGTGCCAGCAGTAAGACTCGGGAAGAGACCCAGTACTTC CASSKTREETQYF TRBV6-4 NA NA TRBJ2-5
TGTGCCAGTAGTATAATTCCGGGGCAAATCAGGACCCTGGATGGCTACACCTTC CASSIIPGQIRTLDGYTF TRBV19 NA NA TRBJ1-2
TGTGCCAGCAGCCCATACCCGGGACAGGGGATTGGCTACACCTTC CASSPYPGQGIGYTF TRBV7-3 few TRBD1 TRBJ1-2
TGTGCCAGCAGTCCACCCGGGCGGGCAGCCACAGATACGCAGTATTTT CASSPPGRAATDTQYF TRBV2 NA NA TRBJ2-3
TGTGCCAGTAGGAGGGCCGGCGACAATGAGCAGTTCTTC CASRRAGDNEQFF TRBV19 NA NA TRBJ2-1
TGTGCCAGCAGCAGGGAGGGCTCTGGGGCCAACGTCCTGACTTTC CASSREGSGANVLTF TRBV21-1 NA NA TRBJ2-6
TGTGCCAGCAGCTTAGGGACTAGCGGGGCAGCCTACGAGCAGTACTTC CASSLGTSGAAYEQYF TRBV7-6 NA TRBD2 TRBJ2-7
TGTGCCAGCAGCCAACGACTAGCGAGTGAGCAGTTCTTC CASSQRLASEQFF TRBV3-1/TRBV3-2 NA TRBD2 TRBJ2-1
TGTGCCAGCAGCATAACGGGACTAGCGGGAGTGGGCGTTTTCGAGCAGTACTTC CASSITGLAGVGVFEQYF TRBV7-2 NA TRBD2 TRBJ2-7
TGTGCCAGCAGTGAAGTGTTAGCGGGAGGAGCAGATACGCAGTATTTT CASSEVLAGGADTQYF TRBV2 NA TRBD2 TRBJ2-3